This T cell receptor beta chain was profiled in a study of shared clonotypes between healthy human individuals. Study-level results: Represented diversity (both genetic and exposure-history) was limited by the small number of donors.

A remark on this clone: Its antigen is undetermined.

Assay used: immunoSEQ multiplex PCR; TCRdb lists only in-frame clones, some missing. The sample lists more than 550,000 clones; 72% were seen once. The sequence was obtained from a woman younger than 45 in good health. Sequencing used memory CD4+ T cells sorted from blood. The subset was: CD45RA-negative fraction.

CDR3 DNA sequence: TGTGCCAGCTCACCACAGCAGTCCACAGATACGCAGTATTTT. Protein: CASSPQQSTDTQYF. The chain carries TRBV18 and TRBJ2-3; D is ambiguous. Between the trimmed V and J ends, which lost 1 base and 2 bases, there was a span of 7 bases. The CDR3 length is 14 residues. Germline CDR1 and CDR2: KGHSH and LQKENI.